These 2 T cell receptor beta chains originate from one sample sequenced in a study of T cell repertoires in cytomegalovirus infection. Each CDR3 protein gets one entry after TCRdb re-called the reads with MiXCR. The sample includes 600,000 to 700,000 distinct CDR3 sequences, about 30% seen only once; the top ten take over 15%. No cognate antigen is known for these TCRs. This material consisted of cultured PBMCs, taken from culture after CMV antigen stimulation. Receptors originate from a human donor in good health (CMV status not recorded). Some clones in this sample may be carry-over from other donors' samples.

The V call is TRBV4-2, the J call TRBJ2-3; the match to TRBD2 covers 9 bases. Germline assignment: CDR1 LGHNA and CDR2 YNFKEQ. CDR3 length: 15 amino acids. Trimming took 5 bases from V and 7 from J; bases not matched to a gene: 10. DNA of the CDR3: TGTGCCAGCAGCGCGGGTAGCGGGAGTCGGAATACGCAGTATTTT. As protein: CASSAGSGSRNTQYF.

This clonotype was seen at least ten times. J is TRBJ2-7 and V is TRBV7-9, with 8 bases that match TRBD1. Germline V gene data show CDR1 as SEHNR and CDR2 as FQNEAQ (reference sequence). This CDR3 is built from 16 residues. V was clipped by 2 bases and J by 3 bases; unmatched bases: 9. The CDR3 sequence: CASSLWGDGQGYEQYF. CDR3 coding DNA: TGTGCCAGCAGCTTATGGGGCGATGGACAGGGCTACGAGCAGTACTTC.